These 8 T cell receptor beta chains were sequenced from one sample in a study of T cell responses to AZD1222 COVID-19 vaccine. Clones were read by immunoSEQ multiplex PCR, and TCRdb kept only the in-frame ones, dropping some. This table holds 80,000 to 95,000 clones, about 72% found once. This sample comprised peripheral blood, obtained on day 0 of AZD1222 vaccination. Every receptor here comes from an adult in good health.

The rearrangement links TRBV18 to TRBJ1-1, with D unclear. This CDR3 contains 14 residues. Per germline, CDR1 KGHSH and CDR2 LQKENI. V lost 3 bases and J 2 bases, leaving 10 bases between the germline ends. The CDR3 coding sequence is TGTGCCAGCTCACCCAGGCAGCTTAACACTGAAGCTTTCTTT. Residues: CASSPRQLNTEAFF.

This clone was counted between two and nine times. This chain uses TRBV15 with TRBJ2-3; D is unresolved. Germline loops: CDR1 LNHNV, CDR2 YYDKDF (reference sequence). The CDR3 has 13 amino acids. V lost 0 bases to trimming and J lost 4 bases, with 5 bases between them. CDR3 amino acids: CATSRDLSDTQYF. The CDR3 nucleotides are TGTGCCACCAGCAGAGATTTGTCAGATACGCAGTATTTT. The whole variable domain, filled in from reference TRBV15 and TRBJ2-3, reads DAMVIQNPRYQVTQFGKPVTLSCSQTLNHNVMYWYQQKSSQAPKLLFHYYDKDFNNEADTPDNFQSRRPNTSFCFLDIRSPGLGDTAMYLCATSRDLSDTQYFGPGTRLTVL.

The chain has TRBV10-2 and TRBJ1-6; D might be TRBD1 (5 bases). The CDR3 totals 14 residues. Germline CDR1 WSHSY, CDR2 SAAADI. V was trimmed by 0 bases and J by 9 bases, leaving 9 bases between them. This CDR3 is CASSESQGSSPLHF. The CDR3 DNA sequence: TGCGCCAGCAGTGAGTCGCAGGGTAGTTCACCCCTCCACTTT.

The rearrangement links TRBV4-1 to TRBJ1-1; TRBD1 aligns across 7 bases. Germline assignment: CDR1 MGHRA and CDR2 YSYEKL. This CDR3 has 18 residues. J gave up 0 bases and V 0 bases, and 10 bases lay outside the gene matches. The CDR3: CASSQDFRPGQLNTEAFF. CDR3 coding DNA: TGCGCCAGCAGCCAAGACTTTAGACCGGGACAGTTGAACACTGAAGCTTTCTTT.

The chain combines TRBV6-2 or TRBV6-3 with TRBJ1-1; possible D gene TRBD1, 5 bases. Between the trimmed V and J ends, which lost 4 bases and 5 bases, there was a span of 14 bases. This CDR3 comprises 14 residues. Looked up from germline, CDR1 is MNHEY and CDR2 is SVGEGT. For the CDR3, the DNA is TGTGCCAGCAGTTCCCCAGGGCGGTGGACTGAAGCTTTCTTT. Its translation: CASSSPGRWTEAFF.

The genes are TRBV27 and TRBJ1-1; 10 bases are shared with TRBD1. The length of the CDR3 is 16 residues. V lost 4 bases, J lost 6 bases, and 11 bases stayed unmatched. CDR1 is MNHEY and CDR2 is SMNVEV in the germline V gene (reference sequence). For the CDR3, the DNA is TGTGCCAGCAGTTATGACAGGGGGCTAGGGTTCGCTGAAGCTTTCTTT. It encodes CASSYDRGLGFAEAFF.

The chain combines TRBV10-3 with TRBJ2-7; D gene unclear. The CDR3 loop spans 11 amino acids. Germline V gives CDR1 ENHRY, CDR2 SYGVKD. Trimming pared 6 bases from V and 3 bases from J, leaving 6 bases between. The CDR3 here is CAISTHYEQYF. The CDR3 bases are TGTGCCATCAGCACTCACTACGAGCAGTACTTC.

The rearrangement joins TRBV18 to TRBJ2-2; 8 positions match TRBD2. The CDR3 is 18 amino acids. Unmatched junction bases numbered 14, after V lost 4 bases and J lost 4 bases. The germline V gene encodes CDR1 KGHSH and CDR2 LQKENI. The DNA for the CDR3 is TGTGCCAGCTCACTTACCGGGACTAGTGGTTCGTTCACCGGGGAGCTGTTTTTT. This translates into CASSLTGTSGSFTGELFF.